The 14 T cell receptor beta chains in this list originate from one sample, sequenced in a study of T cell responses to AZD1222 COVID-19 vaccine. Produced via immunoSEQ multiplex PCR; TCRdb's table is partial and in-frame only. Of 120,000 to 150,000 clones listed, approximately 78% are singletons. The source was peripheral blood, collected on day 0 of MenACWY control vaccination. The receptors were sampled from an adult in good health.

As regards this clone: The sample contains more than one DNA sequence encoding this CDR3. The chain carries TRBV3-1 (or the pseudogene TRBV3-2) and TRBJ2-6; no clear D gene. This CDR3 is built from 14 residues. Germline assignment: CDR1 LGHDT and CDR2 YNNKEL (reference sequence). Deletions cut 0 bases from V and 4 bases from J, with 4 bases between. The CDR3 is CASSQDTGANVLTF. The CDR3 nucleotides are TGTGCCAGCAGCCAAGACACCGGGGCCAACGTCCTGACTTTC.

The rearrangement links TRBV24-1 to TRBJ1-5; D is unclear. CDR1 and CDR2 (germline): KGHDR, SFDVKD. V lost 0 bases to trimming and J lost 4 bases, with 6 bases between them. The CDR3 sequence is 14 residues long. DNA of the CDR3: TGTGCCACCAGTGATTTGGCGGGGAATCAGCCCCAGCATTTT. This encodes CATSDLAGNQPQHF.

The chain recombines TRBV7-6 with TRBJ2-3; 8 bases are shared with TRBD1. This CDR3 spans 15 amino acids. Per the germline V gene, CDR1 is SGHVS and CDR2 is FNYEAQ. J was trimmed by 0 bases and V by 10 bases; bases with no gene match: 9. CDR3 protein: CATGWGDRSTDTQYF. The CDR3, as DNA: TGTGCCACCGGGTGGGGGGACAGGAGCACAGATACGCAGTATTTT.

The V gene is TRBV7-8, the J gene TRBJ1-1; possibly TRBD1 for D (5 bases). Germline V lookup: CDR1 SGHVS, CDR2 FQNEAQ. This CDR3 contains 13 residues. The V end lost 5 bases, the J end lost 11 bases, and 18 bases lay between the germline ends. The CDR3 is CASSRPGLKEAFF. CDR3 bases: TGTGCCAGCAGCCGACCGGGGCTCAAGGAGGCTTTCTTT.

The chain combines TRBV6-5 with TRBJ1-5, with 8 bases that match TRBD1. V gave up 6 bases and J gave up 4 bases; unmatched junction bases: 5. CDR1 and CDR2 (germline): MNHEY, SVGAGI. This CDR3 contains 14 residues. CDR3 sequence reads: CASSMDRENQPQHF. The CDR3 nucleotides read TGTGCCAGCAGCATGGACAGGGAAAATCAGCCCCAGCATTTT.

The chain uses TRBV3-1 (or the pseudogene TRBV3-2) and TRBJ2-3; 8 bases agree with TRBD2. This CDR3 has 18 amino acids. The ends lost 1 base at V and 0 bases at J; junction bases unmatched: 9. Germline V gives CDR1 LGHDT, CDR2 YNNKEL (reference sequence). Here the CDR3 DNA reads TGTGCCAGCAGCCAAGGGTCAGCGGGGGCTTTAAGCACAGATACGCAGTATTTT. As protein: CASSQGSAGALSTDTQYF.

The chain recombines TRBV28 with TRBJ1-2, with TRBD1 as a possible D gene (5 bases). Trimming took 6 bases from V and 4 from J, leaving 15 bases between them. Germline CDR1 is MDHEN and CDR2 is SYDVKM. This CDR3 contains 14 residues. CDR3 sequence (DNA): TGTGCCAGCAGCCTTGGGACCGAGGTCTATGGCTACACCTTC. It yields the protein CASSLGTEVYGYTF.

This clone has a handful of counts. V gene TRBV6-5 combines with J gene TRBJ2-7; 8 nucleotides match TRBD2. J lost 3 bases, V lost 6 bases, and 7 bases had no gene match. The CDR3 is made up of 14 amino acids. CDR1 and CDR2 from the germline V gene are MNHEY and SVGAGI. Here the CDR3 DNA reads TGTGCCAGCAGCAGCAACGGGGGGGTCTACGAGCAGTACTTC. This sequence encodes CASSSNGGVYEQYF.

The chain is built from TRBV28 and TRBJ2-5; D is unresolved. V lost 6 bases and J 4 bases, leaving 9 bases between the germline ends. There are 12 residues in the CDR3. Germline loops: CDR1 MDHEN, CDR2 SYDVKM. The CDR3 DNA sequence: TGTGCCAGCAGCGGCCCCATAGAGACCCAGTACTTC. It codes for CASSGPIETQYF.

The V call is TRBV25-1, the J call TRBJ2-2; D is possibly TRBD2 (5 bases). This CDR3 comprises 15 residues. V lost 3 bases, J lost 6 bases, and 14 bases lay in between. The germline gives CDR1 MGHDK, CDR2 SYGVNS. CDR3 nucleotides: TGTGCCAGCAGTGAGATTCAAGGGAGCGCCGGGGAGCTGTTTTTT. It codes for CASSEIQGSAGELFF.

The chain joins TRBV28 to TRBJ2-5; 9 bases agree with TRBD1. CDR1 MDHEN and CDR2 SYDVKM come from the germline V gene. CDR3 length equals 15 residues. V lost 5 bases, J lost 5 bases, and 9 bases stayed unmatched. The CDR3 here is CASSLPGQGGETQYF. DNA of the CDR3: TGTGCCAGCAGTCTGCCGGGACAGGGTGGGGAGACCCAGTACTTC.

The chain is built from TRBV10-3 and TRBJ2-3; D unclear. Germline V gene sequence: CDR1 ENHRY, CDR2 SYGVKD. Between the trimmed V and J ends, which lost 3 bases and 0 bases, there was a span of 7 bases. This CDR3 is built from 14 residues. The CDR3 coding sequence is TGTGCCATCAGTGATGGTATTAGCACAGATACGCAGTATTTT. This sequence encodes CAISDGISTDTQYF.

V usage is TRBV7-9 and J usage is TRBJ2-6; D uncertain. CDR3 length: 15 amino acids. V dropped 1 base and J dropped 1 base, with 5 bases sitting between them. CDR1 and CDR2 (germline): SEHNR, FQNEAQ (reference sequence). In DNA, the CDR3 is TGTGCCAGCAGCTTAGTTGTTTCTGGGGCCAACGTCCTGACTTTC. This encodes CASSLVVSGANVLTF.

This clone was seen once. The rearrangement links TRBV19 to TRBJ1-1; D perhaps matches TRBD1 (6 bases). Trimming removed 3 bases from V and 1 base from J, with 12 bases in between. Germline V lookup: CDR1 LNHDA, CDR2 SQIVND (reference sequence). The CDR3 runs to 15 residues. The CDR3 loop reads CASSMGDTRNTEAFF. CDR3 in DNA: TGTGCCAGTAGTATGGGGGACACCCGGAACACTGAAGCTTTCTTT.